Sequencing of this T cell receptor (beta chain) was carried out in a study of a mutant IDH1 vaccine in newly diagnosed glioma. Study details: Treated individuals were roughly 62% male and roughly 40% female, averaging 40.4 years of age. Overall study results and limits: There were vaccine-induced immune responses in approximately 95% of the patients.

Time point: week 35, safety follow-up. Each vaccine dose was 300 ug of mutant IDH1 20-mer peptide, with topical imiquimod. The length of the CDR3 is 17 residues. The germline gives CDR1 MGHRA, CDR2 YSYEKL. After removal of 4 bases from V and 1 base from J, the junction contained 6 bases not matched to a gene. Clones were sequenced by immunoSEQ multiplex PCR, and TCRdb holds only the in-frame ones, with some missing. The sample holds around 60,000 clones, roughly 79% seen once. This clone came up once. Its target is unknown. This sample comprised PBMCs, obtained from a glioma patient whose treatment included an IDH1 peptide vaccine. The V and J genes are TRBV4-1 and TRBJ2-3; 12 bases are shared with TRBD2. The sequence was obtained from a man between 35 and 55 years old with glioma. The CDR3 reads CASSLRTSGVGTDTQYF. CDR3 coding DNA: TGCGCCAGCAGCCTAAGGACTAGCGGGGTTGGCACAGATACGCAGTATTTT.